The following is a T cell receptor (beta chain) sequence with its context. The antigen is not known. The sample is drawn from a study of T-cell memory formation after mild COVID-19. Study-wide findings and caveats: Cross-reactive memory apparently joined, as some responding clones appeared in pre-infection memory.

cDNA libraries for TCR alpha and TCR beta, carrying sample barcodes and UMIs, came from 5'RACE with constant-segment primers. TCRdb re-analysed the 5' RACE reads in MiXCR, keeping a single row per CDR3 protein. The sample holds about 110,000 distinct CDR3 sequences; about 18% are singletons and the top ten take around 5.1%. CDR1 is SGHRS and CDR2 is YFSETQ in the germline V gene. With 2 bases removed from V and 2 bases from J, the gap between germline ends came to 7 bases. The CDR3 has 13 residues. Sequenced sample: PBMCs or a T cell subset sorted from them (not recorded which). The origin of this receptor is a man aged 18 to 29 who had mild COVID-19 (a few samples of this study predate the infection). Cell type and time point are not known. This chain joins TRBV5-1 and TRBJ1-1; D uncertain. The CDR3 nucleotides read TGCGCCAGCAGCTTCTACAGCAACACTGAAGCTTTCTTT. It is translated as CASSFYSNTEAFF.